This T cell receptor beta chain emerged from a study of early T cells in non-severe SARS-CoV-2 infection. Study summary: Whole-blood bulk RNA, unsorted, was sequenced, and chains were unpaired.

This clonotype was recorded at least ten times. Its target is not known. Trimming took 3 bases from V and 1 from J, leaving 4 bases between them. This CDR3 contains 12 residues. CDR1 DFQATT and CDR2 SNEGSKA come from the germline V gene (reference sequence). Study-level points and caveats: VDJdb-based annotation leaned toward anti-spike CD8 responses and missed private and CD4 specificities.

Unique molecular identifiers (one per individual cDNA molecule) were attached. TCRdb re-called the 5' RACE reads with MiXCR, one entry per CDR3 protein. The data show approximately 70,000 distinct CDR3 sequences, roughly 13% seen once. Sequencing was done on a sample of whole blood. The TCR was taken from an adult who was a healthcare worker with PCR-confirmed SARS-CoV-2 infection or an uninfected control (not recorded which). The rearrangement links TRBV20-1 to TRBJ1-5; D is ambiguous. CDR3 sequence reads: CSARLSNQPQHF. In DNA form, the CDR3 reads TGCAGTGCTAGGTTGAGCAATCAGCCCCAGCATTTT.